The 15 T cell receptor beta chains reported below all come from one sample, sequenced in a study of T cell changes during pregnancy in multiple sclerosis. Clones were read by immunoSEQ multiplex PCR, and TCRdb kept only the in-frame ones, dropping some. The sample has under 60,000 clones, about nine tenths seen once. Sequences were derived from CD4+ T cells from peripheral blood mononuclear cells, sampled after pregnancy. The receptors originated from a female donor with multiple sclerosis, enrolled in a pregnancy study.

The chain combines TRBV2 with TRBJ2-5; no definite D call. Trimming stripped 8 bases from V and 4 bases from J, with 17 bases between. The germline CDR1 and CDR2 sequences are SNHLY and FYNNEI. The CDR3 is 14 residues long. In DNA form, the CDR3 reads TGTGCCAGCGGAAGACGTGTGGGCCGAGAGACCCAGTACTTC. Amino acid sequence: CASGRRVGRETQYF.

This clone was counted once. The chain couples TRBV9 to TRBJ1-4; D not certain. This CDR3 has 17 residues. Per germline, CDR1 SGDLS and CDR2 YYNGEE. V was clipped by 4 bases and J by 7 bases, with 23 bases between them. CDR3 DNA: TGTGCCAGCAGCCCGAGACCCGGAACGGGAGCAGGTGAAAAACTGTTTTTT. Protein: CASSPRPGTGAGEKLFF.

The gene calls are TRBV21-1 and TRBJ2-5; the table names TRBD2, a call not compared with the DNA. TRBV21-1 is a recognized pseudogene. This CDR3 is 17 amino acids long. CDR3 sequence reads: CASSTFVTRKHQETQYF. The CDR3, as DNA: TGTGCCAGCAGCACCTTTGTGACTAGAAAACACCAAGAGACCCAGTACTTC.

The chain uses TRBV9 and TRBJ2-7; 13 bases fit TRBD2. CDR1 SGDLS and CDR2 YYNGEE come from the germline V gene. V lost 4 bases, J lost 7 bases, and 8 bases stayed unmatched. This CDR3 has 15 amino acids. CDR3 in amino acids: CASSSGTSGNSEQYF. As DNA, the CDR3 is TGTGCCAGCAGCTCCGGGACTAGCGGGAACTCGGAGCAGTACTTC.

This chain connects TRBV7-8 to TRBJ1-1; 7 bases align to TRBD1. CDR1 is SGHVS, CDR2 FQNEAQ, per germline. This CDR3 spans 18 amino acids. V was clipped by 1 base and J by 1 base; unmatched bases: 12. Here the CDR3 DNA reads TGTGCCAGCAGCTTAGTGTTGGACAGGAGCCGTCAGAACACTGAAGCTTTCTTT. Amino acids: CASSLVLDRSRQNTEAFF.

This chain uses TRBV4-3 with TRBJ2-5, with D possibly matching TRBD1 (6 bases). V was trimmed by 0 bases and J by 2 bases, leaving 16 bases between them. Germline CDR1 and CDR2: LGHNA and YSLEER. The CDR3 extends over 17 amino acids. The CDR3 is CASSQEFRGLGQETQYF. CDR3 coding DNA: TGCGCCAGCAGCCAAGAGTTCAGGGGCCTTGGGCAAGAGACCCAGTACTTC.

This clone was picked up one time. The chain couples TRBV18 to TRBJ2-1; 10 bases match TRBD2. V was pared by 6 bases and J by 5 bases, with 7 bases of the junction left unmatched. From germline, CDR1 is KGHSH and CDR2 LQKENI. CDR3 length equals 15 residues. The CDR3 nucleotides are TGTGCCAGCTCCCCCACTAGCGGGATGAACAATGAGCAGTTCTTC. Translation gives CASSPTSGMNNEQFF.

CDR3 sequence (DNA): TGCAGCGTTGTGGTTTCCTACTACGAGCAGTACTTC. Translated: CSVVVSYYEQYF. The V gene is TRBV29-1, the J gene TRBJ2-7; D unclear. Trimming cost V 4 bases and J 3 bases, with 10 bases left between them. Looked up from germline, CDR1 is SQVTM and CDR2 is ANQGSEA. This CDR3 spans 12 amino acids.

The rearrangement joins TRBV11-3 to TRBJ2-1; the match to TRBD1 covers 7 bases. There are 15 residues in the CDR3. V lost 5 bases and J lost 1; bases outside the gene matches: 5. Germline V gives CDR1 SGHNT, CDR2 YENEEA. CDR3: CASSPNRGSYNEQFF. As DNA, the CDR3 is TGTGCCAGCAGCCCCAACAGGGGATCCTACAATGAGCAGTTCTTC.

The rearrangement uses TRBV19 and TRBJ2-7; D ambiguous. CDR1 is LNHDA, CDR2 SQIVND, per germline (reference sequence). Trimming left V 4 bases short and J 4 bases short, with 32 bases between. This CDR3 has 20 residues. The CDR3 DNA reads TGTGCCAGTAGTACCGCCCACGCGTTCAGATCCGGGTCAAAAAAATACGAGCAGTACTTC. Protein sequence: CASSTAHAFRSGSKKYEQYF.

This clone is medium-sized (0.01 to 0.1%) by share. The rearrangement uses TRBV21-1 and TRBJ1-3; TRBD1 is the table's D call, not checked against the DNA. TRBV21-1 is a listed pseudogene. CDR3 length: 15 residues. The CDR3 nucleotides are TGTGCCAGCAGCGGATGGACAGTTGTCGGAAACACCATATATTTT. Translation gives CASSGWTVVGNTIYF.

The rearrangement joins TRBV9 to TRBJ1-4; D unresolved. From germline, CDR1 is SGDLS and CDR2 YYNGEE. The CDR3 runs to 15 residues. V gave up 0 bases and J gave up 8 bases, with 14 bases separating them. In nucleotides, the CDR3 is TGTGCCAGCAGCGTAGGTTTTACCCAGGCGGAAAAACTGTTTTTT. Protein sequence: CASSVGFTQAEKLFF.

The chain recombines TRBV5-1 with TRBJ1-1; D uncertain. Looked up from germline, CDR1 is SGHRS and CDR2 is YFSETQ. This CDR3 is built from 13 residues. V was trimmed by 0 bases and J by 6 bases, leaving 9 bases between them. The CDR3 DNA reads as TGCGCCAGCAGCTTGGGAGAGAGATCTGAAGCTTTCTTT. Protein product: CASSLGERSEAFF.

The chain couples TRBV20-1 to TRBJ1-1, with D perhaps TRBD1 (5 bases). V was trimmed by 6 bases and J by 8 bases, leaving 13 bases between them. This CDR3 is 11 amino acids long. CDR1 and CDR2 (germline): DFQATT, SNEGSKA (reference sequence). DNA of the CDR3: TGCAGTGCCCGGGTTCAGGGAGAAGCTTTCTTT. Encoded protein: CSARVQGEAFF.

This clone was recorded once. The chain carries TRBV19 and TRBJ2-1; no clear D gene. Trimming removed 5 bases from V and 3 bases from J, with 8 bases in between. Germline V gene data show CDR1 as LNHDA and CDR2 as SQIVND (reference sequence). The CDR3 contains 13 residues. CDR3 in amino acids: CASSVTGYNEQFF. CDR3 bases: TGTGCCAGTAGTGTGACTGGCTACAATGAGCAGTTCTTC.